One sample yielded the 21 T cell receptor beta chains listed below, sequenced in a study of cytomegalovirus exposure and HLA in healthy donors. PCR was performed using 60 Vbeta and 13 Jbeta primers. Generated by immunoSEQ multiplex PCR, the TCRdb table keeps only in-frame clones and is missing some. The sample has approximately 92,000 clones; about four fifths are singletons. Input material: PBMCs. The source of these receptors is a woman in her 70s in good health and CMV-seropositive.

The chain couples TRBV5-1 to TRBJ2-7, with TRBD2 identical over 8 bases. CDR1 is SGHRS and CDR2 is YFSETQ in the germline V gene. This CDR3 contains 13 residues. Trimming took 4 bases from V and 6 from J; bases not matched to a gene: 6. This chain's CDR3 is CASSGTSLVEQYF. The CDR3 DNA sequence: TGCGCCAGCAGCGGGACTAGTTTGGTCGAGCAGTACTTC.

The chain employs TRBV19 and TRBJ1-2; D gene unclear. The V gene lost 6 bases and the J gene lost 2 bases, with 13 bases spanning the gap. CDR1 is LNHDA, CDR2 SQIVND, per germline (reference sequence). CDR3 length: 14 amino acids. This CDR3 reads CASSDSNGNYGYTF. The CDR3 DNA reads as TGTGCCAGTAGCGACTCCAACGGGAACTATGGCTACACCTTC.

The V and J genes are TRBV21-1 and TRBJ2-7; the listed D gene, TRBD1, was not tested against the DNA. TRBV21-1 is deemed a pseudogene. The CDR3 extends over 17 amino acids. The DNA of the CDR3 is TGTGCCAGCAGCAAAGTTAAAGATAGGACAGGGGTAAGCGAGCAGTACTTC. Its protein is CASSKVKDRTGVSEQYF.

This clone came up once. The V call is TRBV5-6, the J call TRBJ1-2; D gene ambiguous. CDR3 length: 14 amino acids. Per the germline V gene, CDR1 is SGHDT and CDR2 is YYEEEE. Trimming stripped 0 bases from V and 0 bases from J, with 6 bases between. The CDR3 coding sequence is TGTGCCAGCAGCTTGGCACGGGCTAACTATGGCTACACCTTC. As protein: CASSLARANYGYTF.

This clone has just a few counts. The CDR3 protein is CASSVDGLAVNTGELFF. The DNA for the CDR3 is TGTGCCAGCAGCGTAGACGGACTAGCGGTGAACACCGGGGAGCTGTTTTTT. The chain links TRBV9 to TRBJ2-2; 10 bases are a match to TRBD2. Germline-derived CDR1 and CDR2 are SGDLS and YYNGEE. The CDR3 runs 17 residues. V dropped 0 bases and J dropped 1; count of bases not matched to a gene: 3.

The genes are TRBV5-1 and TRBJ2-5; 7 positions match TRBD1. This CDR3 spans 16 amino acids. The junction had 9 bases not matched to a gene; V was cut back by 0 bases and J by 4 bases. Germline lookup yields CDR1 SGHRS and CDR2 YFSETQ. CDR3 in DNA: TGCGCCAGCAGCTTGGGGGACAGAGGGGATCCAGAGACCCAGTACTTC. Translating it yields CASSLGDRGDPETQYF.

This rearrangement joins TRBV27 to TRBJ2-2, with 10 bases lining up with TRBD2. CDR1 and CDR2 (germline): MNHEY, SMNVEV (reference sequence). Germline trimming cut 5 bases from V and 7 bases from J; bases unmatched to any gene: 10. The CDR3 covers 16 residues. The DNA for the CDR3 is TGTGCCAGCAGTCCGAGCGGGAGGGCCGTTAACGGGGAGCTGTTTTTT. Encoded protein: CASSPSGRAVNGELFF.

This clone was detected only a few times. DNA for the CDR3: TGTGCCAGCAGTATCGGGGGGAGGTCCTACAATGAGCAGTTCTTC. Translated: CASSIGGRSYNEQFF. V usage is TRBV6-5 and J usage is TRBJ2-1; 7 positions match TRBD2. The CDR3 is 15 amino acids. Trimming cost V 5 bases and J 1 base; bases outside gene matches: 5. From germline, CDR1 is MNHEY and CDR2 SVGAGI.

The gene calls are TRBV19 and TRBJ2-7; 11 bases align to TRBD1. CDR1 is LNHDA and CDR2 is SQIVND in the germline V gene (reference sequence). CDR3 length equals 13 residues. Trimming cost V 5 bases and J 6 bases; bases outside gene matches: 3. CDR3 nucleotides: TGTGCCAGTAGTGTCGGGACAGGGGGCGAGCAGTACTTC. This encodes CASSVGTGGEQYF.

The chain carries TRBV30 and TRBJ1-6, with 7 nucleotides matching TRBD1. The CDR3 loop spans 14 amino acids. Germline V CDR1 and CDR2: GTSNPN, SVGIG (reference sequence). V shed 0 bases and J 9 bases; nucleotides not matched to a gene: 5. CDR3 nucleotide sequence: TGTGCCTGGAGTGTAGGCCAGGGGGGTTCACCCCTCCACTTT. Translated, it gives CAWSVGQGGSPLHF.

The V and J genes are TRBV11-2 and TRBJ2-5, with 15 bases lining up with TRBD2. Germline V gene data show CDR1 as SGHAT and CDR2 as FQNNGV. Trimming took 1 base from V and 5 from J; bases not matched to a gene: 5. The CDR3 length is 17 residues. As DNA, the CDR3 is TGTGCCAGCAGCTTAGGGACTAGCGGGAGGGCCGATGAGACCCAGTACTTC. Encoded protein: CASSLGTSGRADETQYF.

The CDR3, as DNA: TGTGCCTGGAGTGTTCCCCCTGGCGGGAGAGGGGCTGGGGCCAACGTCCTGACTTTC. Translation gives CAWSVPPGGRGAGANVLTF. The gene calls are TRBV30 and TRBJ2-6; 7 bases agree with TRBD2. V gave up 0 bases and J gave up 2 bases; unmatched junction bases: 13. The CDR3 totals 19 residues. Germline values: CDR1 GTSNPN, CDR2 SVGIG (reference sequence).

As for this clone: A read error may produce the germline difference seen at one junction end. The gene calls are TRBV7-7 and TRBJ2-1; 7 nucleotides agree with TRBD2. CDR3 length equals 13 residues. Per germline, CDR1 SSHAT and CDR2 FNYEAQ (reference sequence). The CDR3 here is CASSPAGYNEQFF. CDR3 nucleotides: TGTGCTAGCAGCCCAGCGGGGTACAATGAGCAGTTCTTC.

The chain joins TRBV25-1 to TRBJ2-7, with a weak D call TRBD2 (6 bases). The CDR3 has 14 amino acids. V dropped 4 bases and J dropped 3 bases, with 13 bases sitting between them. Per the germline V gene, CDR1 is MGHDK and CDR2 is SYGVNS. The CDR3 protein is CASSGFSGGYEQYF. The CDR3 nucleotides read TGTGCCAGCAGTGGATTTTCCGGGGGCTACGAGCAGTACTTC.

CDR3 in DNA: TGTGCCAGCAGATATAGCCGGGGAAGCTCCTACAATGAGCAGTTCTTC. Residues: CASRYSRGSSYNEQFF. The chain couples TRBV7-2 to TRBJ2-1; perhaps TRBD2 as D (5 bases). Trimming took off 6 bases at V and 0 bases at J, with 15 bases between the two ends. The germline CDR1 and CDR2 sequences are SGHTA and FQGNSA. The CDR3 sequence is 16 residues long.

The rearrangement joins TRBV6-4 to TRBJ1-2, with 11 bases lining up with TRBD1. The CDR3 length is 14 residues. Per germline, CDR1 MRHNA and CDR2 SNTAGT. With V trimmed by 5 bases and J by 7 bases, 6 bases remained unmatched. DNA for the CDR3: TGTGCCAGCAGTACCGGGACAGGGGGTGCTGGCTACACCTTC. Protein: CASSTGTGGAGYTF.

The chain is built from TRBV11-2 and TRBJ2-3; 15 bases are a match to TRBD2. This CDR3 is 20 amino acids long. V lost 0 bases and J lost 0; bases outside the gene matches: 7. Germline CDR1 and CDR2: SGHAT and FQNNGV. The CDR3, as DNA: TGTGCCAGCAGCTTAGACCCGGGACTAGCGGGAGGCCCCAGCACAGATACGCAGTATTTT. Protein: CASSLDPGLAGGPSTDTQYF.

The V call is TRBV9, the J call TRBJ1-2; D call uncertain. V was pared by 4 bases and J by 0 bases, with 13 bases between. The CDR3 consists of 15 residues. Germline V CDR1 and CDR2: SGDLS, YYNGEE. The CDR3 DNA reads TGTGCCAGCAGCCCCGGTGCGGGAACTAACTATGGCTACACCTTC. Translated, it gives CASSPGAGTNYGYTF.

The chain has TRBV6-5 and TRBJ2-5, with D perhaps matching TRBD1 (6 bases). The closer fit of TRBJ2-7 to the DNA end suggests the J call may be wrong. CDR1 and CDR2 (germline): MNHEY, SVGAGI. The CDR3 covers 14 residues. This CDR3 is CASSYDRWAYEQYF. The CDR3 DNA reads TGTGCCAGCAGTTACGACAGGTGGGCCTACGAGCAGTACTTC.

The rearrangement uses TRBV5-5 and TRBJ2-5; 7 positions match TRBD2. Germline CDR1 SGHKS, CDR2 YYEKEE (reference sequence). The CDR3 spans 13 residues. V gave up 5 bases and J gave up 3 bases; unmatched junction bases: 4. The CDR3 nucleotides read TGTGCCAGCAGGCCTGCGGGAGAAGAGACCCAGTACTTC. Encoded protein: CASRPAGEETQYF.

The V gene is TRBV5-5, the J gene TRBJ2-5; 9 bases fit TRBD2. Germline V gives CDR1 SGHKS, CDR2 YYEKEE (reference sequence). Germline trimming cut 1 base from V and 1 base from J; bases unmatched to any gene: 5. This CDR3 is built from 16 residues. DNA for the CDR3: TGTGCCAGCAGCTTGTTGACTAGCGGTTTCCAAGAGACCCAGTACTTC. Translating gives CASSLLTSGFQETQYF.